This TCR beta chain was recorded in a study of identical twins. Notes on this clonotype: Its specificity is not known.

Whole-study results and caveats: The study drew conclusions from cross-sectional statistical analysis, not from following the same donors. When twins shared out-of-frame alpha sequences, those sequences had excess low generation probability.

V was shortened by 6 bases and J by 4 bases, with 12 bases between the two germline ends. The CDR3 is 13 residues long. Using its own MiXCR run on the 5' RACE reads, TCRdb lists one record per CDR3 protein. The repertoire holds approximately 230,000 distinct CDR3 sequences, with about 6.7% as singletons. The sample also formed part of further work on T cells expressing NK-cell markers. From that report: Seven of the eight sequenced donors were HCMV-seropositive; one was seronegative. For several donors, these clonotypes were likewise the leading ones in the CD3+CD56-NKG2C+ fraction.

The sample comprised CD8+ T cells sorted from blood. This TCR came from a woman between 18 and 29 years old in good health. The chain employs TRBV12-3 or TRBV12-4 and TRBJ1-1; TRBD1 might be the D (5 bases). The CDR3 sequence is CASRQVLITEAFF. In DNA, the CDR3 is TGTGCCAGCAGACAGGTGTTGATCACTGAAGCTTTCTTT.